This paragraph reports one T cell receptor (beta chain). The antigen is undetermined. The CDR3 covers 13 residues. V was clipped by 3 bases and J by 8 bases, with 13 bases between them. Germline loops: CDR1 MDHEN, CDR2 SYDVKM. The PCR made use of 60 Vbeta and 13 Jbeta primers. Repertoires were generated with immunoSEQ multiplex PCR, while TCRdb's copy carries only in-frame clones and drops some. The sample holds about 140,000 clones, 80% seen once. The record originates from a study of cytomegalovirus exposure and HLA in healthy donors. Findings and caveats of the study: Cytomegalovirus-associated status was assigned to 150 to 200 TCR beta chains.

This receptor was taken from a man in his fifties or sixties in good health and CMV-seronegative. The gene calls are TRBV28 and TRBJ1-2; the D gene is possibly TRBD1 (6 bases). The sequencing input was PBMCs. DNA of the CDR3: TGTGCCAGCAGTTTTAGCGGGGGCACCGGCTACACCTTC. Encoded protein: CASSFSGGTGYTF.